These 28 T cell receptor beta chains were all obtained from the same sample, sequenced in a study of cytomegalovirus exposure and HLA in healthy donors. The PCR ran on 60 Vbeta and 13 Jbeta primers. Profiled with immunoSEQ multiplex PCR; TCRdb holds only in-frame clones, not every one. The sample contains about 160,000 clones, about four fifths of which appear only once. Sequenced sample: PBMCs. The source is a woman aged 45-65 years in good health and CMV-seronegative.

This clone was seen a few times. This chain's CDR3 is CASSRLAASTDTQYF. The CDR3 DNA follows: TGTGCCAGCAGCCGACTAGCCGCAAGCACAGATACGCAGTATTTT. The chain has TRBV27 and TRBJ2-3, with 7 bases that match TRBD2. With V trimmed by 6 bases and J by 0 bases, 6 bases remained unmatched. This CDR3 comprises 15 residues. Germline CDR1 is MNHEY and CDR2 is SMNVEV (reference sequence).

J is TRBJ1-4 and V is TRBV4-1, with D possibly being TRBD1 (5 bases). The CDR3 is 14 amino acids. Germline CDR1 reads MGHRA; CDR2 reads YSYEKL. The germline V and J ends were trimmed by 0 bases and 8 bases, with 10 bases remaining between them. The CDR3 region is CASSQEGQGEKLFF. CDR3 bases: TGCGCCAGCAGCCAAGAAGGGCAGGGAGAAAAACTGTTTTTT.

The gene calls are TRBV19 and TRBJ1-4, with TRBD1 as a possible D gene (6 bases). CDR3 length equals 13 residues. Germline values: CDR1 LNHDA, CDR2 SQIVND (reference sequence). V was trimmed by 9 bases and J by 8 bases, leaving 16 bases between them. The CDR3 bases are TGTGCCAGCCGATCAGGGGTTGGGGAAAAACTGTTTTTT. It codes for CASRSGVGEKLFF.

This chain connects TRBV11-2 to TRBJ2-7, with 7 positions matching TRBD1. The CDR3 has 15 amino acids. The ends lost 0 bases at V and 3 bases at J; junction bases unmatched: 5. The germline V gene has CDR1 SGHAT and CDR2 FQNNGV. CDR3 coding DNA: TGTGCCAGCAGCTTAGAAATGGGACAGCGCTACGAGCAGTACTTC. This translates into CASSLEMGQRYEQYF.

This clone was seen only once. CDR3 nucleotide sequence: TGTGCCAGCAGTTCCCGGGGTCGGTTCACAGATACGCAGTATTTT. It yields the protein CASSSRGRFTDTQYF. The V gene is TRBV28, the J gene TRBJ2-3; tentatively, D is TRBD2 (5 bases). Germline loops: CDR1 MDHEN, CDR2 SYDVKM. Between the trimmed V and J ends, which lost 4 bases and 2 bases, there was a span of 13 bases. The CDR3 loop spans 15 amino acids. Complete variable domain (other parts from reference TRBV28 and TRBJ2-3): DVKVTQSSRYLVKRTGEKVFLECVQDMDHENMFWYRQDPGLGLRLIYFSYDVKMKEKGDIPEGYSVSREKKERFSLILESASTNQTSMYLCASSSRGRFTDTQYFGPGTRLTVL.

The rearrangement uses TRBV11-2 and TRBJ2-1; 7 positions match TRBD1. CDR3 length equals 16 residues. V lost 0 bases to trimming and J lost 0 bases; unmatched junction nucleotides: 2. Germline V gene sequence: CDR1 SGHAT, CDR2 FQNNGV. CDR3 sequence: CASSLEGGHSYNEQFF. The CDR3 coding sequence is TGTGCCAGCAGCTTAGAAGGGGGCCACTCCTACAATGAGCAGTTCTTC.

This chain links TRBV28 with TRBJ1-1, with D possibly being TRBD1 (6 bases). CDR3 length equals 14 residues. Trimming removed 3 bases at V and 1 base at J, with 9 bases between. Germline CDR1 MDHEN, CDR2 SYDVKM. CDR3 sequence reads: CASSLTGTNTEAFF. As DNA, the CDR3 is TGTGCCAGCAGTTTGACAGGAACGAACACTGAAGCTTTCTTT.

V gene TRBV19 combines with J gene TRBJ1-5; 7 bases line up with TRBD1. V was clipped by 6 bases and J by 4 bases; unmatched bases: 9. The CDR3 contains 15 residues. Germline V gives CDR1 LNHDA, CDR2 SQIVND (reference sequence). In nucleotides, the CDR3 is TGTGCCAGTAGCGAATCGACAGGGTATAATCAGCCCCAGCATTTT. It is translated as CASSESTGYNQPQHF.

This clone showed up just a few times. The CDR3 reads CASRTDRVHGYTF. As DNA, the CDR3 is TGTGCCAGCAGGACCGACAGGGTGCATGGCTACACCTTC. This rearrangement joins TRBV5-6 to TRBJ1-2; 7 bases agree with TRBD1. This CDR3 has 13 residues. Trimming cost V 5 bases and J 6 bases; bases outside gene matches: 7. CDR1 is SGHDT, CDR2 YYEEEE, per germline.

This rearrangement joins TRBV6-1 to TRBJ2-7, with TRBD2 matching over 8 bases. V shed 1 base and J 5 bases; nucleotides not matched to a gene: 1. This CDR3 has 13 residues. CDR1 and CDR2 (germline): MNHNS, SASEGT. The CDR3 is CASSEVTSDEQYF. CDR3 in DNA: TGTGCCAGCAGTGAAGTGACTAGCGACGAGCAGTACTTC.

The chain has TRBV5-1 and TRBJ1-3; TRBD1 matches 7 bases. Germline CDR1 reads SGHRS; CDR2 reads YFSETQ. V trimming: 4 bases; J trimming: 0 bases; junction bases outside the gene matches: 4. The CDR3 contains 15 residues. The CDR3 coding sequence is TGCGCCAGCAGCCCCCAGGGGGGCTCTGGAAACACCATATATTTT. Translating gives CASSPQGGSGNTIYF.

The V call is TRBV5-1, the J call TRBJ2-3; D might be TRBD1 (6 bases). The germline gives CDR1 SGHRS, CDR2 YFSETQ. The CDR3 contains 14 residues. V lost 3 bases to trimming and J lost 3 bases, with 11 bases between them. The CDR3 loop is CASSSGHTTDTQYF. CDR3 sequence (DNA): TGCGCCAGCAGCTCGGGACATACAACAGATACGCAGTATTTT.

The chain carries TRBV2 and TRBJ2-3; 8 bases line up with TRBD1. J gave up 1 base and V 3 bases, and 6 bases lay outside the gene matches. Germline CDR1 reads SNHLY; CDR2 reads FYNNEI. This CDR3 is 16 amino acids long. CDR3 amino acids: CASSDIETGGTDTQYF. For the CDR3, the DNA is TGTGCCAGCAGTGATATCGAGACAGGGGGCACAGATACGCAGTATTTT.

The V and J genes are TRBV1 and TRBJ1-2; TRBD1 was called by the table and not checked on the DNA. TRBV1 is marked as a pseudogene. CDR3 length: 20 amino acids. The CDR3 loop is CTSSQFEGRTGGLLNYGYTF. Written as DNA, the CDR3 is TGCACCAGCAGCCAATTCGAAGGTAGGACAGGCGGGTTACTTAACTATGGCTACACCTTC.

The CDR3 reads CASSVNTADNSPLHF. CDR3 DNA sequence: TGTGCCAGCAGCGTAAACACAGCAGATAATTCACCCCTCCACTTT. The genes are TRBV9 and TRBJ1-6; D is undetermined. Germline loops: CDR1 SGDLS, CDR2 YYNGEE. There are 15 residues in the CDR3. Trimming stripped 1 base from V and 5 bases from J, with 10 bases between.

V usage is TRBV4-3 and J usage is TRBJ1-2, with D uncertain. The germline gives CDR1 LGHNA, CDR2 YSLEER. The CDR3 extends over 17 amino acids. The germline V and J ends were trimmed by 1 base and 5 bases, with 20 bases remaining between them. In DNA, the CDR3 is TGCGCCAGCAGCCAAGCACCCGGCGGCGGAGGTTCGTATGGCTACACCTTC. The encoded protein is CASSQAPGGGGSYGYTF.

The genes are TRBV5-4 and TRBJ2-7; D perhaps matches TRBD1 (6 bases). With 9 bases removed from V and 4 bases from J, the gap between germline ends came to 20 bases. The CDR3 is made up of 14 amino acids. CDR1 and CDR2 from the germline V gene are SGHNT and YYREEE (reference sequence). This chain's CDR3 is CATSMGAQNYEQYF. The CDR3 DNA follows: TGTGCCACCTCAATGGGGGCCCAGAATTACGAGCAGTACTTC.

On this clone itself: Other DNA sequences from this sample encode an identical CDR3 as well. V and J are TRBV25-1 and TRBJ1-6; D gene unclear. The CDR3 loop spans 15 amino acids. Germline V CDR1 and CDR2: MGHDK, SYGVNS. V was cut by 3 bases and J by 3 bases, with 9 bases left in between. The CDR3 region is CASSDGGLYNSPLHF. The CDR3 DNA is TGTGCCAGCAGTGATGGAGGGCTCTATAATTCACCCCTCCACTTT.

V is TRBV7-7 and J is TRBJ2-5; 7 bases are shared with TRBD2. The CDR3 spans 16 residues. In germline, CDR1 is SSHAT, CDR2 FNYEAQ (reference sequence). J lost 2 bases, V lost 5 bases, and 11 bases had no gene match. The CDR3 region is CASSPTSGGSQETQYF. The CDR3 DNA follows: TGTGCCAGCAGCCCCACCTCGGGCGGGAGTCAAGAGACCCAGTACTTC.

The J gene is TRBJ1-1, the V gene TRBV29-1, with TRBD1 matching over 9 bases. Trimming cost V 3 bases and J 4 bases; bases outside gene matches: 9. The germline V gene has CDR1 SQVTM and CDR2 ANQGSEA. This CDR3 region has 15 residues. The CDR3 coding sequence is TGCAGCGTTGATTTGAAGGACAGGGGAACCACTGAAGCTTTCTTT. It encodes CSVDLKDRGTTEAFF. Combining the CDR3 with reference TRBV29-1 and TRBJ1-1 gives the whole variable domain SAVISQKPSRDICQRGTSLTIQCQVDSQVTMMFWYRQQPGQSLTLIATANQGSEATYESGFVIDKFPISRPNLTFSTLTVSNMSPEDSSIYLCSVDLKDRGTTEAFFGQGTRLTVV.

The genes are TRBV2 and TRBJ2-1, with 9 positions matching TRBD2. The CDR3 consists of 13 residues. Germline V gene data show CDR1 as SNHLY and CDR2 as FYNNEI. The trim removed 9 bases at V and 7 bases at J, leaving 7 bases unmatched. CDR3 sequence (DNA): TGTGCCAGTCGGACTAGCGACTGGAATGAGCAGTTCTTC. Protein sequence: CASRTSDWNEQFF.

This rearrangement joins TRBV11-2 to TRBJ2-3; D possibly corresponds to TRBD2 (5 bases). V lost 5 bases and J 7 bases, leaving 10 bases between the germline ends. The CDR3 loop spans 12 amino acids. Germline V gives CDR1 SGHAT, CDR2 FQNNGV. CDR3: CASSSGPYTQYF. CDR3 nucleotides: TGTGCCAGCAGCAGCGGCCCTTATACGCAGTATTTT.

CDR3 sequence (DNA): TGTGCCAGCAGCGGCCGTTTCGGGACAGGGGTCTACAATGAGCAGTTCTTC. Its translation is CASSGRFGTGVYNEQFF. This chain links TRBV9 with TRBJ2-1; 10 bases match TRBD1. Germline loops: CDR1 SGDLS, CDR2 YYNGEE. The CDR3 is 17 amino acids. The V and J ends lost 3 bases and 3 bases, in that order; junction bases with no gene match: 9.

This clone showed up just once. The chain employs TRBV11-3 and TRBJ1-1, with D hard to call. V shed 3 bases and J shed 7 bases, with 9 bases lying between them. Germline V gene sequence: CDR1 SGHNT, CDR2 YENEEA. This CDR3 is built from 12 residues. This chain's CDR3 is CASSFEGGEAFF. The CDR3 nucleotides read TGTGCCAGCAGCTTCGAGGGAGGTGAAGCTTTCTTT.

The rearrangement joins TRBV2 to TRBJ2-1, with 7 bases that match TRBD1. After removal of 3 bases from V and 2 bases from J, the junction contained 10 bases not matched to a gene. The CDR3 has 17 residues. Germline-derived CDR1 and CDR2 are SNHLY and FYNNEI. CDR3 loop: CASSDSKSGQTYNEQFF. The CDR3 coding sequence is TGTGCCAGCAGTGATTCGAAATCGGGACAGACCTACAATGAGCAGTTCTTC.

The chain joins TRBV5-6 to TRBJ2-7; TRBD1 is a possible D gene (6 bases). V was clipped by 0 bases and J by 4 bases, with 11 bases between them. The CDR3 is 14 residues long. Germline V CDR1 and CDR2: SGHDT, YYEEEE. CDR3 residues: CASSLGQGKYEQYF. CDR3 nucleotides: TGTGCCAGCAGCTTGGGGCAGGGGAAGTACGAGCAGTACTTC.

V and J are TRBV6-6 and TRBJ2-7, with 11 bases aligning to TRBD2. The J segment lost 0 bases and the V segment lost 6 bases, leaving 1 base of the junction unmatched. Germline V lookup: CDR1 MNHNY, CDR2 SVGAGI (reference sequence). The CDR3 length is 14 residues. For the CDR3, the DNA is TGTGCCAGCAGAGGGACTAGCGGCTCCTACGAGCAGTACTTC. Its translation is CASRGTSGSYEQYF.

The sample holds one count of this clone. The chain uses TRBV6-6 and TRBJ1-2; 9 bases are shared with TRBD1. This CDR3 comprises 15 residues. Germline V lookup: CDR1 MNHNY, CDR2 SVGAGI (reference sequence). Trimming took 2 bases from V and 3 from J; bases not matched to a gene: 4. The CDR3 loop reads CASSYGGDRDYGYTF. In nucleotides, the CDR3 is TGTGCCAGCAGTTACGGGGGGGACAGGGACTATGGCTACACCTTC.